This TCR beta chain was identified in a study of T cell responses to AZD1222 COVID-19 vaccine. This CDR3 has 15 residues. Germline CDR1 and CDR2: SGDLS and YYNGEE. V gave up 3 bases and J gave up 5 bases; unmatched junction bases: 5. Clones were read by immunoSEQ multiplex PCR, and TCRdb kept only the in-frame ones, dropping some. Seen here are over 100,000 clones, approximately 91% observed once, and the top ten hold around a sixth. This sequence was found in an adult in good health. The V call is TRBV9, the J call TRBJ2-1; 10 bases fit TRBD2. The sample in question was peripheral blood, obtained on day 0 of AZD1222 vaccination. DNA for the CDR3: TGTGCCAGCAGCGCAATAGCGGGGGGTAACAATGAGCAGTTCTTC. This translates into CASSAIAGGNNEQFF. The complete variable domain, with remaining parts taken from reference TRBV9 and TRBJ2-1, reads DSGVTQTPKHLITATGQRVTLRCSPRSGDLSVYWYQQSLDQGLQFLIQYYNGEERAKGNILERFSAQQFPDLHSELNLSSLELGDSALYFCASSAIAGGNNEQFFGPGTRLTVL.